These 23 T cell receptor beta chains originate from one sample sequenced in a study of shared clonotypes between healthy human individuals. Generated by immunoSEQ multiplex PCR, the TCRdb table keeps only in-frame clones and is missing some. The sample lists approximately 640,000 clones; around 72% were seen once. Source material: memory CD4+ T cells sorted from blood. Subset specified: CD45RA-negative fraction. These receptors came from a woman between 25 and 40 years old in good health.

CDR3 nucleotides: TGTGCCAGCAGTCCGCAGGGGGCTAACAATCAGCCCCAGCATTTT. Encoded protein: CASSPQGANNQPQHF. The chain has TRBV28 and TRBJ1-5; 8 nucleotides align to TRBD1. This CDR3 has 15 residues. CDR1 and CDR2 from the germline V gene are MDHEN and SYDVKM. Trimming cost V 5 bases and J 3 bases; bases outside gene matches: 6.

V is TRBV7-9 and J is TRBJ1-1, with TRBD1 matching over 7 bases. CDR1 and CDR2 (germline): SEHNR, FQNEAQ (reference sequence). The J segment lost 4 bases and the V segment lost 7 bases, leaving 9 bases of the junction unmatched. The CDR3 sequence is 14 residues long. CDR3 protein: CASNKDRLVTEAFF. Here the CDR3 DNA reads TGTGCCAGCAACAAGGACAGGTTGGTCACTGAAGCTTTCTTT.

The chain joins TRBV5-1 to TRBJ2-6; the match to TRBD1 covers 8 bases. V trimming: 0 bases; J trimming: 2 bases; junction bases outside the gene matches: 4. CDR3 length: 17 amino acids. CDR1 is SGHRS, CDR2 YFSETQ, per germline. CDR3 nucleotides: TGCGCCAGCAGCTTGGTAGGACAGGGAACTGGGGCCAACGTCCTGACTTTC. It encodes CASSLVGQGTGANVLTF.

This chain links TRBV5-1 with TRBJ1-2; 9 bases are shared with TRBD1. Germline loops: CDR1 SGHRS, CDR2 YFSETQ. Trimming cost V 4 bases and J 4 bases; bases outside gene matches: 8. The CDR3 spans 15 residues. CDR3 nucleotide sequence: TGCGCCAGCAGCCCCGGGGACAGGGATACCTATGGCTACACCTTC. This encodes CASSPGDRDTYGYTF.

This sequence joins TRBV10-1 and TRBJ1-1; D call uncertain. Between the trimmed V and J ends, which lost 3 bases and 5 bases, there was a span of 13 bases. CDR1 is WNHNN and CDR2 is SYGVQD in the germline V gene (reference sequence). CDR3 size: 14 residues. The chain's CDR3 is CASSDKLWGTEAFF. In DNA form, the CDR3 reads TGCGCCAGCAGTGATAAGTTATGGGGAACTGAAGCTTTCTTT.

This chain connects TRBV5-6 to TRBJ2-1, with D perhaps TRBD1 (5 bases). The CDR3 contains 14 residues. The ends were cut back, 1 base at V and 10 bases at J, with 15 bases in the middle. Germline V lookup: CDR1 SGHDT, CDR2 YYEEEE. CDR3 region: CASSLRTTRAEQFF. The CDR3 nucleotides read TGTGCCAGCAGCTTGCGGACAACTCGGGCGGAGCAGTTCTTC.

The chain recombines TRBV29-1 with TRBJ1-3; D remains ambiguous. Trimming removed 7 bases at V and 0 bases at J, with 13 bases between. CDR3 length equals 14 residues. The germline V gene encodes CDR1 SQVTM and CDR2 ANQGSEA. In DNA, the CDR3 is TGCAGCGGAGTCGATTACTCCTCTGGAAACACCATATATTTT. Translated: CSGVDYSSGNTIYF.

V is TRBV19 and J is TRBJ2-1; 8 bases are a match to TRBD2. Per the germline V gene, CDR1 is LNHDA and CDR2 is SQIVND (reference sequence). Germline trimming cut 3 bases from V and 2 bases from J; bases unmatched to any gene: 6. The CDR3 length is 16 residues. The DNA for the CDR3 is TGTGCCAGTAGTATGGGGCTAGCGGGCCCCTACAATGAGCAGTTCTTC. Translated: CASSMGLAGPYNEQFF.

This chain uses TRBV27 with TRBJ1-2; D is possibly TRBD1 (5 bases). The CDR3 totals 15 residues. Trimming pared 5 bases from V and 7 bases from J, leaving 20 bases between. Germline lookup yields CDR1 MNHEY and CDR2 SMNVEV (reference sequence). The DNA for the CDR3 is TGTGCCAGCAGTCCGGGGTTCCCGACAGCCGGTGGCTACACCTTC. It translates to CASSPGFPTAGGYTF.

This clone has only one observation. The gene calls are TRBV5-1 and TRBJ2-5; 11 positions agree with TRBD1. CDR3 length equals 13 residues. Trimming at V came to 4 bases and at J to 7 bases, leaving 3 bases not matched to a gene. CDR1 is SGHRS and CDR2 is YFSETQ in the germline V gene. The DNA of the CDR3 is TGCGCCAGCAGCATGGGACAGGGGGGGACCCAGTACTTC. Protein: CASSMGQGGTQYF.

This chain links TRBV11-2 with TRBJ2-1; 8 nucleotides match TRBD2. Trimming removed 4 bases from V and 3 bases from J; junction bases left unmatched: 8. CDR3 length equals 16 residues. The germline gives CDR1 SGHAT, CDR2 FQNNGV. The CDR3 DNA reads TGTGCCAGCAGCTCATCTCTAGCGGGTAACTACAATGAGCAGTTCTTC. As protein: CASSSSLAGNYNEQFF.

The chain carries TRBV6-6 and TRBJ2-5, with TRBD1 as a possible D gene (6 bases). The J call may be faulty, since TRBJ2-7 better matches the DNA end. This CDR3 has 14 amino acids. Germline V gene data show CDR1 as MNHNY and CDR2 as SVGAGI (reference sequence). The CDR3 sequence: CASSPGVGTYEQYF. The CDR3 DNA reads as TGTGCCAGCAGTCCAGGGGTGGGGACCTACGAGCAGTACTTC.

This clone was counted a single time. Given a much more abundant clone one base away, this may be a read error. The rearrangement joins TRBV10-1 to TRBJ2-7; D is undetermined. CDR3 size: 13 residues. Germline CDR1 and CDR2: WNHNN and SYGVQD (reference sequence). The CDR3 nucleotides read TGCGCCAGCAGTGAATCCCCCGGCTACGGGCAGTACTTC. The encoded protein is CASSESPGYGQYF.

This clone was counted a single time. The gene calls are TRBV2 and TRBJ2-6; 7 bases are a match to TRBD1. The CDR3 runs 16 residues. V gave up 6 bases and J gave up 2 bases; unmatched junction bases: 7. Germline CDR1 reads SNHLY; CDR2 reads FYNNEI. The CDR3 DNA sequence: TGTGCCAGCAGAGAACAGGGGAACGCTGGGGCCAACGTCCTGACTTTC. Its protein is CASREQGNAGANVLTF.

The rearrangement links TRBV6-4 to TRBJ1-1; D might be TRBD1 (5 bases). This CDR3 contains 15 residues. Trimming took off 0 bases at V and 5 bases at J, with 13 bases between the two ends. Per the germline V gene, CDR1 is MRHNA and CDR2 is SNTAGT. The CDR3 is CASSDSKGVWTEAFF. In DNA, the CDR3 is TGTGCCAGCAGTGACTCGAAAGGGGTCTGGACTGAAGCTTTCTTT.

A note on this clone: Being one base from a much bigger clone, this may be a read error. The rearrangement links TRBV11-2 to TRBJ2-7, with TRBD2 as a possible D gene (6 bases). The length of the CDR3 is 15 residues. V lost 3 bases and J 2 bases, leaving 14 bases between the germline ends. The V gene's germline CDR1 is SGHAT and CDR2 FQNNGV. The CDR3 DNA reads as TGTGCCAGCAGCTTTGCCCCCTGGGGGGCCTACGAGCAGTACTTC. Translation: CASSFAPWGAYEQYF.

The chain is built from TRBV5-4 and TRBJ2-2, with unresolved D. The CDR3 covers 15 residues. Germline V gene data show CDR1 as SGHNT and CDR2 as YYREEE (reference sequence). V lost 5 bases and J lost 0, with 11 bases in between. The CDR3 loop reads CASRVTQANTGELFF. Here the CDR3 DNA reads TGTGCCAGCAGAGTGACCCAAGCGAACACCGGGGAGCTGTTTTTT.

Notes on this clone: An end of the junction does not agree with germline; a read error may underlie this. The V gene is TRBV19, the J gene TRBJ2-3; D remains ambiguous. The germline CDR1 and CDR2 sequences are LNHDA and SQIVND (reference sequence). The CDR3 loop spans 18 amino acids. The CDR3 DNA sequence: TGTGCCAGTAGTAAGTCCCGCCCAGGACCACTCGGCACAGATGCGCAGTATTTT. Its protein is CASSKSRPGPLGTDAQYF.

The CDR3 sequence: CAISQEGGNTEAFF. Written as DNA, the CDR3 is TGTGCCATCAGCCAAGAAGGGGGGAACACTGAAGCTTTCTTT. This chain uses TRBV10-3 with TRBJ1-1; maybe TRBD1 (6 bases). The length of the CDR3 is 14 residues. Per germline, CDR1 ENHRY and CDR2 SYGVKD. Deletions cut 6 bases from V and 1 base from J, with 12 bases between.

The V call is TRBV19, the J call TRBJ1-1; 7 bases map to TRBD1. Germline trimming cut 5 bases from V and 8 bases from J; bases unmatched to any gene: 8. In germline, CDR1 is LNHDA, CDR2 SQIVND (reference sequence). The CDR3 contains 13 residues. The CDR3 region is CASSGGTAREAFF. In DNA, the CDR3 is TGTGCCAGTAGTGGAGGGACAGCGCGGGAAGCTTTCTTT. Full variable domain (missing parts from reference TRBV19 and TRBJ1-1): DGGITQSPKYLFRKEGQNVTLSCEQNLNHDAMYWYRQDPGQGLRLIYYSQIVNDFQKGDIAEGYSVSREKKESFPLTVTSAQKNPTAFYLCASSGGTAREAFFGQGTRLTVV.

The chain carries TRBV5-4 and TRBJ2-5; D gene ambiguous. Germline V gene lookup returns CDR1 SGHNT and CDR2 YYREEE (reference sequence). V lost 3 bases and J lost 4, with 7 bases in between. CDR3 length equals 12 residues. CDR3 bases: TGTGCCAGCAGCTCCAATGCAGAGACCCAGTACTTC. This gives the protein CASSSNAETQYF. The full variable domain, in which reference TRBV5-4 and TRBJ2-5 provide the parts outside the CDR3, is ETGVTQSPTHLIKTRGQQVTLRCSSQSGHNTVSWYQQALGQGPQFIFQYYREEENGRGNFPPRFSGLQFPNYSSELNVNALELDDSALYLCASSSNAETQYFGPGTRLLVL.

This clone was counted only a few times. V and J are TRBV19 and TRBJ1-3, with D maybe TRBD1 (6 bases). Trimming left V 6 bases short and J 4 bases short, with 13 bases between. The CDR3 totals 14 residues. Per the germline V gene, CDR1 is LNHDA and CDR2 is SQIVND (reference sequence). This CDR3 is CASSYRERGNTIYF. As DNA, the CDR3 is TGTGCCAGTAGCTACAGGGAAAGGGGAAACACCATATATTTT. The whole variable domain, remainder taken from reference TRBV19 and TRBJ1-3, is DGGITQSPKYLFRKEGQNVTLSCEQNLNHDAMYWYRQDPGQGLRLIYYSQIVNDFQKGDIAEGYSVSREKKESFPLTVTSAQKNPTAFYLCASSYRERGNTIYFGEGSWLTVV.

The chain joins TRBV28 to TRBJ1-1; D is perhaps TRBD1 (5 bases). Looked up from germline, CDR1 is MDHEN and CDR2 is SYDVKM. V dropped 5 bases and J dropped 12 bases, with 16 bases sitting between them. The CDR3 length is 12 residues. The CDR3, as DNA: TGTGCCAGCAGTCGTAACAGGAGGTTCCCTTTCTTT. As protein: CASSRNRRFPFF.